A selection of T cell receptor beta chains follows, all from one sample in a study of blood T cell repertoires in COVID-19. The protocol was immunoSEQ multiplex PCR, while the TCRdb copy is restricted to in-frame clones and leaves out a portion. Counted here are around 180,000 clones, approximately 80% occurring once; the ten biggest clones make up less than 15%. The sample was peripheral blood. These receptors all stem from a woman older than 75 with COVID-19, enrolled during active disease. Both conserved end residues are part of each CDR3. A D gene is named only where the DNA matches it firmly. A row's size may be missing; if present it is once, few, many or a size class.

TRBJ1-6	TRBV10-3	few	TRBD1	TGTGCCATCAGTGACAGGGGGCAGGGTAATTCACCCCTCCACTTT	CAISDRGQGNSPLHF
TRBJ1-1	TRBV4-3	.	TRBD1	TGCGCCAGCAGCCGAGACTGGACAGGGAGAGGGTTCACTGAAGCTTTCTTT	CASSRDWTGRGFTEAFF
TRBJ2-3	TRBV28	once	.	TGTGCCAGCAGCGGGGATAGCACAGATACGCAGTATTTT	CASSGDSTDTQYF
TRBJ1-5	TRBV6-2/TRBV6-3	.	.	TGTGCCAGCAGTTACACCGGGCAGCCCCAGCATTTT	CASSYTGQPQHF
TRBJ2-1	TRBV7-9	.	.	TGTGCCAGCAGCTTGGATAGCGGTCCGTACAATGAGCAGTTCTTC	CASSLDSGPYNEQFF
TRBJ1-1	TRBV6-5	.	TRBD1	TGTGCCAGCAGTTACGGGACAGGGGGCCCTGAAGCTTTCTTT	CASSYGTGGPEAFF
TRBJ1-4	TRBV4-1	.	TRBD1	TGCGCCAGCAGCCGGGACAGAGTCGGAAAACTGTTTTTT	CASSRDRVGKLFF
TRBJ1-6	TRBV3-1/TRBV3-2	.	.	TGTGCCAGCAGCCAAGATAGGGAGGGCCTCAGGGGTTCACCCCTCCACTTT	CASSQDREGLRGSPLHF
TRBJ2-1	TRBV3-1/TRBV3-2	.	.	TGTGCCAGCAGCCAAGATCTTTTCGCGGGGAACTACAATGAGCAGTTCTTC	CASSQDLFAGNYNEQFF
TRBJ2-3	TRBV5-5	.	TRBD2	TGTGCCAGCAGCTTGATTAGCGGGGTCGATACGCAGTATTTT	CASSLISGVDTQYF
TRBJ1-6	TRBV7-8	.	TRBD1	TGTGCCAGCAGCTGGGACAGGGGTAATTCACCCCTCCACTTT	CASSWDRGNSPLHF
TRBJ2-2	TRBV9	.	.	TGTGCCAGCAGCCTCCTATTCGGGGAGCTGTTTTTT	CASSLLFGELFF
TRBJ2-7	TRBV11-3	few	.	TGTGCCAGCAGCTTAGACTCCGGGAGCTCCTACGAGCAGTACTTC	CASSLDSGSSYEQYF
TRBJ2-7	TRBV6-5	.	TRBD1	TGTGCCAGCAGGAGAGGACAGGGTGATCGCTACGAGCAGTACTTC	CASRRGQGDRYEQYF
TRBJ2-1	TRBV2	.	TRBD2	TGTGCCAGCAGTGGGGTAGCGGGAGGATCTAATGAGCAGTTCTTC	CASSGVAGGSNEQFF
TRBJ1-2	TRBV6-4	.	.	TGTGCCAGCTCTCCGACAGGTACTAACTATGGCTACACCTTC	CASSPTGTNYGYTF
TRBJ1-2	TRBV19	.	TRBD1	TGTGCCAGTAGTGTCCGACAGGGGAACTATGGCTACACCTTC	CASSVRQGNYGYTF